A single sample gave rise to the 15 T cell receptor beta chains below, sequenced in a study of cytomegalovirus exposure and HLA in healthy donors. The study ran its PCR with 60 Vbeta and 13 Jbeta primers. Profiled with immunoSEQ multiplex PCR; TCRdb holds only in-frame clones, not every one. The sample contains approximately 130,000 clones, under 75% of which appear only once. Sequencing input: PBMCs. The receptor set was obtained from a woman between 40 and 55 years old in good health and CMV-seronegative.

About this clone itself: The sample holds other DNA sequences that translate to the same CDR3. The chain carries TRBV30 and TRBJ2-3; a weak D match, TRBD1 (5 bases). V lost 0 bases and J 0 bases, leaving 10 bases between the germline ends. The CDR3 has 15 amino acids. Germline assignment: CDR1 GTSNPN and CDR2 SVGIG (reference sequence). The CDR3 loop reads CAWSVGASSTDTQYF. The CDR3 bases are TGTGCCTGGAGTGTTGGGGCCTCTAGCACAGATACGCAGTATTTT.

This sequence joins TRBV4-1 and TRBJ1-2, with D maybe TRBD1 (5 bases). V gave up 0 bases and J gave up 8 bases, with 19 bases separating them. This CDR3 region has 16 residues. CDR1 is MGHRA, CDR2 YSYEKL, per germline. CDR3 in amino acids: CASSQEGVGGMYGYTF. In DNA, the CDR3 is TGCGCCAGCAGCCAAGAGGGAGTCGGGGGGATGTACGGCTACACCTTC.

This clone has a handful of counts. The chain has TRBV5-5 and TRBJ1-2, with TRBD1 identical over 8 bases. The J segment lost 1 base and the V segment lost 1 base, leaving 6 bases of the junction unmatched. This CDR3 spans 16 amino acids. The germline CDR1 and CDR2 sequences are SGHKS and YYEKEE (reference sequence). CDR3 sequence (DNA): TGTGCCAGCAGCTTGCAGGGGGCTTCGGTTAACTATGGCTACACCTTC. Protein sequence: CASSLQGASVNYGYTF.

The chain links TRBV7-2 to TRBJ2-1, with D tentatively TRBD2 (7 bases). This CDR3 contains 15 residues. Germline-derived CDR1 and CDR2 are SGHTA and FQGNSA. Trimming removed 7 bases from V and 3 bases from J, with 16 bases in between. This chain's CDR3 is CASTEGGVGYNEQFF. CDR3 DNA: TGTGCCAGCACAGAAGGGGGGGTAGGCTACAATGAGCAGTTCTTC.

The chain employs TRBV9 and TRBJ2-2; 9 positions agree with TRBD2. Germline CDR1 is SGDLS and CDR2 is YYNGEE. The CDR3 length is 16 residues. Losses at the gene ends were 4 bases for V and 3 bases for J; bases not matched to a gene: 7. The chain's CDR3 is CASSSGGGAHTGELFF. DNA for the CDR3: TGTGCCAGCAGCTCAGGCGGGGGGGCGCACACCGGGGAGCTGTTTTTT.

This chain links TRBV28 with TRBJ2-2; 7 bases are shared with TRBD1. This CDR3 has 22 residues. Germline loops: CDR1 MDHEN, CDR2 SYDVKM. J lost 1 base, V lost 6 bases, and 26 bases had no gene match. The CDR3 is CASRGLRGRDTSVVQNTGELFF. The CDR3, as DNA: TGTGCCAGCAGAGGACTCAGGGGGAGAGATACAAGTGTCGTTCAGAACACCGGGGAGCTGTTTTTT.

This CDR3 is CASQGEGLSNQPQHF. As DNA, the CDR3 is TGTGCCAGCCAAGGGGAGGGGTTGAGCAATCAGCCCCAGCATTTT. The chain joins TRBV2 to TRBJ1-5; TRBD1 is a possible D gene (5 bases). CDR3 length equals 15 residues. V was clipped by 8 bases and J by 1 base, with 15 bases between them. Looked up from germline, CDR1 is SNHLY and CDR2 is FYNNEI.

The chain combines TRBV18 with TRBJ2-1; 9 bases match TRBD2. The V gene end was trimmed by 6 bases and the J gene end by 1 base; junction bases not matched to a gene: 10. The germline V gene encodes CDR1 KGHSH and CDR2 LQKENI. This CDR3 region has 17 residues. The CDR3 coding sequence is TGTGCCAGCTCCCGTACTCTAGCGGGGAGTTCCTACAATGAGCAGTTCTTC. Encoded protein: CASSRTLAGSSYNEQFF.

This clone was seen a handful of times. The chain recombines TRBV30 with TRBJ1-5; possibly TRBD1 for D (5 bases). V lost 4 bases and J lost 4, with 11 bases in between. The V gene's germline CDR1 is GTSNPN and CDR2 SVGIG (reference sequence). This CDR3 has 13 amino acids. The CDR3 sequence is CAWTASGNQPQHF. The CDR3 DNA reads TGTGCCTGGACCGCTTCAGGGAATCAGCCCCAGCATTTT.

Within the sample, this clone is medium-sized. This CDR3 is CASSLSVAGGTDTQYF. The CDR3 DNA reads TGTGCCAGCAGTTTATCGGTAGCGGGGGGCACAGATACGCAGTATTTT. This sequence joins TRBV27 and TRBJ2-3, with TRBD2 matching over 9 bases. CDR1 is MNHEY and CDR2 is SMNVEV in the germline V gene (reference sequence). V was clipped by 0 bases and J by 1 base; unmatched bases: 2. This CDR3 has 16 amino acids.

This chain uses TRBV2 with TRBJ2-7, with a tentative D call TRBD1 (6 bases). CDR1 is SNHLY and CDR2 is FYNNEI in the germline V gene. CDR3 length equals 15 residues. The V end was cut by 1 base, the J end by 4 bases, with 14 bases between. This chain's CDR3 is CASSEVKVGGYEQYF. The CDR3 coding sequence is TGTGCCAGCAGTGAAGTTAAAGTAGGGGGTTACGAGCAGTACTTC.

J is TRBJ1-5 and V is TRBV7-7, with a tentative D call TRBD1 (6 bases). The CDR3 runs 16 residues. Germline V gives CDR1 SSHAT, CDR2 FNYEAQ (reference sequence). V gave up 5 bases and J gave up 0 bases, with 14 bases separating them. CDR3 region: CASSQGRTASNQPQHF. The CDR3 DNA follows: TGTGCCAGCAGCCAGGGGCGGACAGCTAGCAATCAGCCCCAGCATTTT.

The CDR3 sequence is CASSLGTSGFEQFF. Here the CDR3 DNA reads TGTGCCAGCAGCCTGGGGACTAGCGGTTTTGAGCAGTTCTTC. V gene TRBV7-9 combines with J gene TRBJ2-1; TRBD2 matches at 11 bases. The junction had 6 bases not matched to a gene; V was cut back by 5 bases and J by 9 bases. Germline V gives CDR1 SEHNR, CDR2 FQNEAQ (reference sequence). The CDR3 length is 14 residues.

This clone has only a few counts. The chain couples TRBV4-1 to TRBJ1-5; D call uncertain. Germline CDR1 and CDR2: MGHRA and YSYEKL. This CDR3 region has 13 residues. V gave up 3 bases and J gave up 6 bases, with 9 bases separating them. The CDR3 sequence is CASSQRESQPQHF. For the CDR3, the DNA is TGCGCCAGCAGCCAGCGGGAGAGTCAGCCCCAGCATTTT.

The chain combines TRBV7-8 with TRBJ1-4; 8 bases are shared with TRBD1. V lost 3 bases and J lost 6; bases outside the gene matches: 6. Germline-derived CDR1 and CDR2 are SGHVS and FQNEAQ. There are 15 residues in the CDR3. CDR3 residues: CASSLWGQADEKLFF. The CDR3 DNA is TGTGCCAGCAGCTTGTGGGGACAGGCAGATGAAAAACTGTTTTTT.